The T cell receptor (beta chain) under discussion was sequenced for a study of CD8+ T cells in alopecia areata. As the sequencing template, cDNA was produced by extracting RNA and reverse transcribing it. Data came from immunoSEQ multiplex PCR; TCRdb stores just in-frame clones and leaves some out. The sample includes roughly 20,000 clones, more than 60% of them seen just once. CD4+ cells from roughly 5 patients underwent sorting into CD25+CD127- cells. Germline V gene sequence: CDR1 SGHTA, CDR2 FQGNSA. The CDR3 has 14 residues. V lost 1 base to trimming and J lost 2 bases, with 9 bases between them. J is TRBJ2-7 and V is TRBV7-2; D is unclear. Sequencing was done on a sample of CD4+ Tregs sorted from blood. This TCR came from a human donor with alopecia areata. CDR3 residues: CASSLGAPPYEQYF. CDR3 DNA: TGTGCCAGCAGCTTAGGGGCTCCTCCCTACGAGCAGTACTTC.